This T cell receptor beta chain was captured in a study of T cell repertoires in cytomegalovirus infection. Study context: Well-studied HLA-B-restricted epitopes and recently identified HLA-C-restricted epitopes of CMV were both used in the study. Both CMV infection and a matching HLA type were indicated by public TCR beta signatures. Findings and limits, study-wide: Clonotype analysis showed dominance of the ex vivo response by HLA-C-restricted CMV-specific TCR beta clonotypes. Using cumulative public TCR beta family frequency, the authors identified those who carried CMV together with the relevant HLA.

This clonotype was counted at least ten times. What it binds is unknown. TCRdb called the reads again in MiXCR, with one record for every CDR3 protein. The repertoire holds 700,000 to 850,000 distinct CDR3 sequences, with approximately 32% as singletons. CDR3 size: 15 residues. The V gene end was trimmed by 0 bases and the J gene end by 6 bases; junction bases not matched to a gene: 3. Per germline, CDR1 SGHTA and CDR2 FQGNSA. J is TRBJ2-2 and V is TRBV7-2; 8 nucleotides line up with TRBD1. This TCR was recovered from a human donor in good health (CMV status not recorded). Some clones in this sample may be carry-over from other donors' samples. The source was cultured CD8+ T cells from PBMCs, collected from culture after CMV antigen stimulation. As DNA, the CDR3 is TGTGCCAGCAGCTTAGCCTCGGACAGGGCCGGGGAGCTGTTTTTT. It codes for CASSLASDRAGELFF.